This T cell receptor beta chain was retrieved from a study of Ad26.COV2.S vaccination and SARS-CoV-2 variants. The overall study: Enrolled in COV1001, the donor was in the Ad26.COV2.S trial arm, which received the vaccine. Intramuscularly, Ad26.COV2.S was given either once or twice, 56 days apart.

The CDR3 extends over 16 amino acids. The V segment lost 1 base and the J segment 0 bases; nucleotides outside the gene matches: 1. Germline V gene sequence: CDR1 ENHRY, CDR2 SYGVKD. Sample treatment: roughly 18 received Ad26.COV2.S at low or high dose, single or two shots; roughly five received placebo; per-sample allocation not given. The investigators took samples on day 63 after the first vaccine or placebo injection. An Ad26 vector expressing Wuhan-strain SARS-CoV-2 spike served as the vaccine. The method was immunoSEQ multiplex PCR; TCRdb's version includes in-frame clones alone and lacks a portion of them. The table lists about 680,000 clones, roughly 90% of them singletons, with nearly 1.5% in the top ten.

The chain links TRBV10-3 to TRBJ2-1, with 9 positions matching TRBD2. The sequencing used peripheral blood, collected in a trial of Ad26.COV2.S vaccine versus placebo. This sequence originates from a person between 18 and 59 years old who received the Ad26.COV2.S COVID-19 vaccine or a placebo. The CDR3 spells CAISEFSGGSYNEQFF. The CDR3 DNA sequence: TGTGCCATCAGTGAGTTTAGCGGGGGCTCCTACAATGAGCAGTTCTTC.